A selection of T cell receptor beta chains follows, all from one sample in a study of blood T cell repertoires in COVID-19. Assay used: immunoSEQ multiplex PCR; TCRdb lists only in-frame clones, some missing. The sample holds approximately 290,000 clones; about 90% are singletons and the top ten take approximately 4.3%. Source material: PBMCs or T cells enriched from blood (not recorded which). These receptors originate from a woman aged 18-29 years with acute COVID-19. The CDR3 runs from the conserved cysteine through the conserved F or W. The D gene is left open where the match is weak. Only some rows state a clone size, as once, few, many or a class for expanded clones.

len: 15
abundance: .
j_gene: TRBJ2-2
d_gene: TRBD2
v_gene: TRBV7-2
CDR3nt: TGTGCCAGCAGCTTCGGCGGGAGGGGCACCGGGGAGCTGTTTTTT
CDR3aa: CASSFGGRGTGELFF

len: 18
abundance: .
j_gene: TRBJ1-5
d_gene: .
v_gene: TRBV6-4
CDR3nt: TGTGCCAGCAGTGACCCTAATACTAGGAAGAGGAGCAATCAGCCCCAGCATTTT
CDR3aa: CASSDPNTRKRSNQPQHF

len: 14
abundance: many
j_gene: TRBJ1-2
d_gene: .
v_gene: TRBV7-2
CDR3nt: TGTGCCAGCAGCTCTAGTACGGATCGTGCTGGCTACACCTTC
CDR3aa: CASSSSTDRAGYTF

len: 17
abundance: .
j_gene: TRBJ1-1
d_gene: TRBD1
v_gene: TRBV10-3
CDR3nt: TGTGCCATCAGTGAGTTCTCGGGACAGTCGATGAACACTGAAGCTTTCTTT
CDR3aa: CAISEFSGQSMNTEAFF

len: 15
abundance: .
j_gene: TRBJ2-7
d_gene: TRBD2
v_gene: TRBV6-2/TRBV6-3
CDR3nt: TGTGCCAGCAGTCACCCGGGACTAGCGGGCTACGAGCAGTACTTC
CDR3aa: CASSHPGLAGYEQYF

len: 16
abundance: .
j_gene: TRBJ1-2
d_gene: .
v_gene: TRBV28
CDR3nt: TGTGCCAGCAAGTCGCCCCTAGAACTTCTTAACTATGGCTACACCTTC
CDR3aa: CASKSPLELLNYGYTF

len: 14
abundance: .
j_gene: TRBJ2-7
d_gene: .
v_gene: TRBV7-9
CDR3nt: TGTGCCAGCAGCTTAGGTGGGCAGCCCTACGAGCAGTACTTC
CDR3aa: CASSLGGQPYEQYF

len: 15
abundance: .
j_gene: TRBJ1-1
d_gene: .
v_gene: TRBV28
CDR3nt: TGTGCCAGCAGTCAAGCTTCTTCAGGGTCACCTGAAGCTTTCTTT
CDR3aa: CASSQASSGSPEAFF

len: 13
abundance: .
j_gene: TRBJ2-1
d_gene: TRBD2
v_gene: TRBV19
CDR3nt: TGTGCTACAACTAGCGGATTCTACAATGAGCAGTTCTTC
CDR3aa: CATTSGFYNEQFF

len: 16
abundance: .
j_gene: TRBJ1-5
d_gene: .
v_gene: TRBV24-1
CDR3nt: TGTGCCACCAGTGACCCACACAAGGGGGACAATCAGCCCCAGCATTTT
CDR3aa: CATSDPHKGDNQPQHF

len: 14
abundance: .
j_gene: TRBJ2-1
d_gene: TRBD2
v_gene: TRBV6-5
CDR3nt: TGTGCCAGCAGTTTACTAGCGGGAGGGGGTGAGCAGTTCTTC
CDR3aa: CASSLLAGGGEQFF

len: 14
abundance: .
j_gene: TRBJ1-5
d_gene: .
v_gene: TRBV29-1
CDR3nt: TGCAGCGCCTGTTTGGGGGGAGACAATCAGCCCCAGCATTTT
CDR3aa: CSACLGGDNQPQHF

len: 15
abundance: .
j_gene: TRBJ2-7
d_gene: TRBD2
v_gene: TRBV11-2
CDR3nt: TGTGCCAGCAGCTATAGCGGGGGTGGCTCCTACGAGCAGTACTTC
CDR3aa: CASSYSGGGSYEQYF

len: 15
abundance: .
j_gene: TRBJ1-5
d_gene: .
v_gene: TRBV28
CDR3nt: TGTGCCAGCAGCTATAGACAGGCGGATGCCCAGCCCCAGCATTTT
CDR3aa: CASSYRQADAQPQHF

len: 18
abundance: .
j_gene: TRBJ2-3
d_gene: TRBD2
v_gene: TRBV5-1
CDR3nt: TGCGCCAGCAGCGTTACACCTCCGGGACTAGCGGCGGGAGATACGCAGTATTTT
CDR3aa: CASSVTPPGLAAGDTQYF

len: 13
abundance: .
j_gene: TRBJ2-7
d_gene: TRBD2
v_gene: TRBV28
CDR3nt: TGTGCCAGCAGAAAGGAGCGGGGCTACGAGCAGTACTTC
CDR3aa: CASRKERGYEQYF

len: 15
abundance: .
j_gene: TRBJ2-1
d_gene: .
v_gene: TRBV7-9
CDR3nt: TGTGCCAGCAGCTTTCGGGGGAGCTCCTACAATGAGCAGTTCTTC
CDR3aa: CASSFRGSSYNEQFF

len: 13
abundance: .
j_gene: TRBJ1-1
d_gene: .
v_gene: TRBV24-1
CDR3nt: TGTGCCACCAGTGAAACAGGTAGCACTGAAGCTTTCTTT
CDR3aa: CATSETGSTEAFF

len: 15
abundance: .
j_gene: TRBJ2-1
d_gene: TRBD1
v_gene: TRBV6-2/TRBV6-3
CDR3nt: TGTGCCAGCAGTTTAACAGGGGACGGGTCCAATGAGCAGTTCTTC
CDR3aa: CASSLTGDGSNEQFF

len: 13
abundance: .
j_gene: TRBJ1-4
d_gene: .
v_gene: TRBV27
CDR3nt: TGTGCCAGCAGGGGGGGGAGTACTGAAAAACTGTTTTTT
CDR3aa: CASRGGSTEKLFF

len: 14
abundance: .
j_gene: TRBJ1-2
d_gene: .
v_gene: TRBV6-5
CDR3nt: TGTGCCAGCAGTCCCCCCGAGCGATCCTATGGCTACACCTTC
CDR3aa: CASSPPERSYGYTF

len: 15
abundance: .
j_gene: TRBJ2-2
d_gene: .
v_gene: TRBV7-9
CDR3nt: TGTGCCAGCAGCACGCGGGTCACCGGGACCGGGGAGCTGTTTTTT
CDR3aa: CASSTRVTGTGELFF

len: 16
abundance: .
j_gene: TRBJ1-5
d_gene: .
v_gene: TRBV28
CDR3nt: TGTGCCAGCAGTCCCCTCGTAGGGGGGGTTAATCAGCCCCAGCATTTT
CDR3aa: CASSPLVGGVNQPQHF

len: 12
abundance: .
j_gene: TRBJ2-1
d_gene: TRBD1
v_gene: TRBV29-1
CDR3nt: TGCAGCTTAAAGGGGGCTTACAATGAGCAGTTCTTC
CDR3aa: CSLKGAYNEQFF

len: 14
abundance: .
j_gene: TRBJ1-1
d_gene: .
v_gene: TRBV28
CDR3nt: TGTGCCAGCAGTACTGACCGGGACACAAACGGAGCTTTCTTT
CDR3aa: CASSTDRDTNGAFF

len: 17
abundance: .
j_gene: TRBJ2-1
d_gene: TRBD2
v_gene: TRBV10-1
CDR3nt: TGCGCCAGCAGTGTGAGGGCGGTTAGCGGGAGTAGAGATGAGCAGTTCTTC
CDR3aa: CASSVRAVSGSRDEQFF

len: 13
abundance: .
j_gene: TRBJ2-7
d_gene: .
v_gene: TRBV30
CDR3nt: TGTGCCTTCCACCGGGGTCTTACCTACGAGCAGTACTTC
CDR3aa: CAFHRGLTYEQYF

len: 16
abundance: .
j_gene: TRBJ2-5
d_gene: .
v_gene: TRBV14
CDR3nt: TGTGCCAGCAGCCAAGGGGCAGGGGGGCGTCAAGAGACCCAGTACTTC
CDR3aa: CASSQGAGGRQETQYF

len: 16
abundance: .
j_gene: TRBJ2-3
d_gene: TRBD2
v_gene: TRBV11-3
CDR3nt: TGTGCCAGCAGCTTAAGTCTAGCGGGAGGGCCAGATACGCAGTATTTT
CDR3aa: CASSLSLAGGPDTQYF

len: 14
abundance: .
j_gene: TRBJ2-7
d_gene: TRBD2
v_gene: TRBV6-5
CDR3nt: TGTGCCAGCAGAAATAGCGGGAGTATCCACGAGCAGTACTTC
CDR3aa: CASRNSGSIHEQYF

len: 14
abundance: once
j_gene: TRBJ1-4
d_gene: TRBD1
v_gene: TRBV18
CDR3nt: TGTGCCAGCTCTTCCGGACAGGCTGATGAAAAACTGTTTTTT
CDR3aa: CASSSGQADEKLFF

len: 13
abundance: .
j_gene: TRBJ1-5
d_gene: TRBD1
v_gene: TRBV15
CDR3nt: TGTGCCACCAGCAGAGGGTATGGGGGACAGCCGCATTTT
CDR3aa: CATSRGYGGQPHF

len: 15
abundance: .
j_gene: TRBJ2-2
d_gene: .
v_gene: TRBV5-4
CDR3nt: TGTGCCAGCAGCTTGGGAGGGCCCGGTACCGGGGAGCTGTTTTTT
CDR3aa: CASSLGGPGTGELFF

len: 14
abundance: .
j_gene: TRBJ1-4
d_gene: .
v_gene: TRBV2
CDR3nt: TGTGCCAGCATGTCCAGGATAACTAATGAAAAACTGTTTTTT
CDR3aa: CASMSRITNEKLFF

len: 15
abundance: once
j_gene: TRBJ2-3
d_gene: TRBD1
v_gene: TRBV28
CDR3nt: TGTGCCAGCAGTGTACGACAGGGAATGGTAGATACGCAGTATTTT
CDR3aa: CASSVRQGMVDTQYF

len: 16
abundance: .
j_gene: TRBJ1-1
d_gene: TRBD1
v_gene: TRBV28
CDR3nt: TGTGCCAGCAGTTACCCCCCCCGGACAGGGGGGACTGAAGCTTTCTTT
CDR3aa: CASSYPPRTGGTEAFF

len: 13
abundance: few
j_gene: TRBJ1-1
d_gene: .
v_gene: TRBV20-1
CDR3nt: TGCAGTGCTAGTAATGGGGCAAATGATGAAGCTTTCTTT
CDR3aa: CSASNGANDEAFF

len: 12
abundance: .
j_gene: TRBJ1-2
d_gene: TRBD1
v_gene: TRBV6-4
CDR3nt: TGTGCCAGCAGATCAGGGGGATATGGCTACACCTTC
CDR3aa: CASRSGGYGYTF

len: 13
abundance: once
j_gene: TRBJ2-3
d_gene: .
v_gene: TRBV13
CDR3nt: TGTGCCAGCAGCTTCTACGGGGCAGATACGCAGTATTTT
CDR3aa: CASSFYGADTQYF

len: 18
abundance: once
j_gene: TRBJ2-1
d_gene: TRBD1
v_gene: TRBV9
CDR3nt: TGTGCCAGCAGCGTAGCCCTGACAGGGGACTTCTCCTACAATGAGCAGTTCTTC
CDR3aa: CASSVALTGDFSYNEQFF